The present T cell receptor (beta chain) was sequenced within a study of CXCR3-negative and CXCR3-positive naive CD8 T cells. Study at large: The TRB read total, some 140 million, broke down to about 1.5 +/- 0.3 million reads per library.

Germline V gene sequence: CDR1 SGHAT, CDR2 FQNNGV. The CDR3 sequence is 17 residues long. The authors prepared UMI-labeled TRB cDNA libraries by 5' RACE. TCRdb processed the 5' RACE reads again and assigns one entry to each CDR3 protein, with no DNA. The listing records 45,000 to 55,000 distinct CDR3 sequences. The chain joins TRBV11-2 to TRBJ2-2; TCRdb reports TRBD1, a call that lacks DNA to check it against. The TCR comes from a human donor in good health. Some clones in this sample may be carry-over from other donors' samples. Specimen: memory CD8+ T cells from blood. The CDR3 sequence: CASSLRQGSVGTGELFF.